This TCR beta chain originates from a study of cytomegalovirus exposure and HLA in healthy donors. Turning to the study itself: Genetic ancestry analysis placed about 84% of the 410 or so donors that were genotyped in the Caucasian-associated cluster. General study points: An analysis that came later showed most CMV-associated TCR beta chains appearing HLA-restricted.

PCR used 60 Vbeta primers and 13 Jbeta primers. The method was immunoSEQ multiplex PCR; TCRdb's version includes in-frame clones alone and lacks a portion of them. The sample comprises approximately 210,000 clones, roughly 80% of which are singletons, and about 6.1% rests with the top ten. About this clone itself: Its antigen is not known.

V lost 5 bases, J lost 0 bases, and 15 bases stayed unmatched. The length of the CDR3 is 19 residues. Germline CDR1 LNHDA, CDR2 SQIVND (reference sequence). The sample taken for sequencing was PBMCs. The chain uses TRBV19 and TRBJ2-7; 11 positions match TRBD2. The receptor was derived from a man in his forties in good health and CMV-seropositive. Written as DNA, the CDR3 is TGTGCCAGTAGTCCCCGGACTAGCGGGCGCCTCCAAAGCTCCTACGAGCAGTACGTC. Residues: CASSPRTSGRLQSSYEQYV.